The present T cell receptor (beta chain) was sequenced within a study of T cell repertoires in cytomegalovirus infection. In the study overall: CMV epitopes in the study were HLA-C-restricted (recently identified) and HLA-B-restricted (well studied). Public TCR beta signatures were indicative of both CMV infection and a matching HLA type.

About this clonotype: Its antigen is undetermined.

CDR3 length: 14 residues. Unmatched junction bases numbered 7, after V lost 7 bases and J lost 2 bases. In germline, CDR1 is MNHEY, CDR2 SVGAGI. Study results and caveats: Adding up the frequency of public TCR beta families identified people who carried CMV plus the relevant HLA. HLA-C-restricted TCR beta clonotypes specific for CMV led the ex vivo response.

TCRdb re-called the reads with MiXCR, one entry per CDR3 protein. Of 650,000 to 900,000 distinct CDR3 sequences listed, 25% to 35% are singletons. The origin of this receptor is a human donor in good health (CMV status not recorded). Some clones in this sample may be carry-over from other donors' samples. The starting material was cultured CD8+ T cells from PBMCs, obtained from culture after CMV antigen stimulation. The chain links TRBV6-5 to TRBJ1-1; 7 bases are shared with TRBD1. CDR3 nucleotides: TGTGCCAGCACCGGGACAGCCTCAAACACTGAAGCTTTCTTT. Translated: CASTGTASNTEAFF.